One and the same sample provided the 3 T cell receptor beta chains below, sequenced in a study of shared clonotypes between healthy human individuals. The naive CD8 subset, CD45RO-negative cells positively selected for CCR7, excluded terminally differentiated effector memory CD45RA+ cells. Profiling relied on immunoSEQ multiplex PCR, and the TCRdb table lists in-frame clones only, not all of them. The sample lists just over 2,000,000 clones; less than 95% were seen once. What was sequenced was naive CD8+ T cells sorted from blood. These receptors were taken from a man aged 18-30 years in good health.

V gene TRBV16 combines with J gene TRBJ1-2; D unresolved. Germline lookup yields CDR1 KGHSY and CDR2 FQNENV. Trimming pared 0 bases from V and 7 bases from J, leaving 21 bases between. The CDR3 consists of 17 residues. CDR3 DNA: TGTGCCAGCAGCCAATCGCTAGGAGTACTCCTTGATGGTGGCTACACCTTC. Translating it yields CASSQSLGVLLDGGYTF.

As for this clone: Compared with germline, one end of the junction differs, possibly owing to a read error. The chain combines TRBV7-7 with TRBJ2-2; 8 bases align to TRBD1. CDR1 SSHAT and CDR2 FNYEAQ come from the germline V gene (reference sequence). This CDR3 is built from 15 residues. The CDR3 DNA follows: TGTGCTAGCAGCTTAGGACAGGGAGAGACCGGGGAGCTGTTTTTT. It codes for CASSLGQGETGELFF.

This chain links TRBV15 with TRBJ1-4; D is ambiguous. The CDR3 contains 14 residues. Deletions cut 5 bases from V and 4 bases from J, with 11 bases between. The germline V gene has CDR1 LNHNV and CDR2 YYDKDF (reference sequence). CDR3 region: CATSLGFDNEKLFF. CDR3 bases: TGTGCCACCAGCCTCGGATTTGATAATGAAAAACTGTTTTTT.